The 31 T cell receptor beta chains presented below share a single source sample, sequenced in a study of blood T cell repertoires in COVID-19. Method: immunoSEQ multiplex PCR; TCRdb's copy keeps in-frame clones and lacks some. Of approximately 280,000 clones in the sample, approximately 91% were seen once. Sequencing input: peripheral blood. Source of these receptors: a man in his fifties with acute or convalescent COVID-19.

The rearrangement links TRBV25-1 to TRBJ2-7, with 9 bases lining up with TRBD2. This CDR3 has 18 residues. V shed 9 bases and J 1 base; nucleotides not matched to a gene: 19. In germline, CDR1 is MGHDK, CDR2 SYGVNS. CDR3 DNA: TGTGCCAGTGGTCCGGGACTAGCAAGGGGACGGGGGTCCTACGAGCAGTACTTC. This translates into CASGPGLARGRGSYEQYF.

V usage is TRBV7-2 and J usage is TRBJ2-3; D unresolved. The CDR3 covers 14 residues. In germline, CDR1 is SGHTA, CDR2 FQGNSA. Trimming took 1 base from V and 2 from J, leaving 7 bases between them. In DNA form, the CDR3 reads TGTGCCAGCAGCTTAGGACTTGTCACAGATACGCAGTATTTT. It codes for CASSLGLVTDTQYF.

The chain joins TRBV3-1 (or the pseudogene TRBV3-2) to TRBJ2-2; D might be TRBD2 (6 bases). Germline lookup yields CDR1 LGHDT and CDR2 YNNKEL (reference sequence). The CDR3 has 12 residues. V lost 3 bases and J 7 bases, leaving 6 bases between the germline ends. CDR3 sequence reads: CASSQDYGELFF. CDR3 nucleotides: TGTGCCAGCAGCCAGGACTACGGGGAGCTGTTTTTT.

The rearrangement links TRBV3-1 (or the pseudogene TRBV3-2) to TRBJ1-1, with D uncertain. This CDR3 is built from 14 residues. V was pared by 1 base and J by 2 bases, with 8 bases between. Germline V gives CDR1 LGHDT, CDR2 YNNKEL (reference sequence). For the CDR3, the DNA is TGTGCCAGCAGCCAAGCCTCAGGTAACACTGAAGCTTTCTTT. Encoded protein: CASSQASGNTEAFF.

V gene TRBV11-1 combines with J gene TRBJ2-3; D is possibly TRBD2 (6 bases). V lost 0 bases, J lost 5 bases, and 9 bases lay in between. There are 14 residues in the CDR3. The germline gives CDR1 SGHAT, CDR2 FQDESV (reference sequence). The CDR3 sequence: CASSLAGGEDTQYF. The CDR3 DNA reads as TGTGCCAGCAGCTTAGCGGGGGGAGAAGATACGCAGTATTTT.

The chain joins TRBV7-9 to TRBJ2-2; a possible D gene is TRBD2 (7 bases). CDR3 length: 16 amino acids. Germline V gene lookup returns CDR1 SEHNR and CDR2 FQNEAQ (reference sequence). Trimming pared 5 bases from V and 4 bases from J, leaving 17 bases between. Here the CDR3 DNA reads TGTGCCAGCAGCCCAAAGGGGGGGACGGCCACCGGGGAGCTGTTTTTT. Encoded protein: CASSPKGGTATGELFF.

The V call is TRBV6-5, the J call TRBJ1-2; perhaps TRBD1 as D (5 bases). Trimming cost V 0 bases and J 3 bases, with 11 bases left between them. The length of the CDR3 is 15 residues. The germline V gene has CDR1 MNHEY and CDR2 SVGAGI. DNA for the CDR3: TGTGCCAGCAGTTACTCGAGTCAGGGTGACTATGGCTACACCTTC. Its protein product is CASSYSSQGDYGYTF.

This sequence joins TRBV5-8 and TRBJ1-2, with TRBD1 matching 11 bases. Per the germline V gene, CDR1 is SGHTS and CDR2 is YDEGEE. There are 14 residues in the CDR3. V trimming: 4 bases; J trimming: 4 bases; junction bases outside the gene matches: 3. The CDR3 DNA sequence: TGTGCCAGCAGCCCGGGACAGGGGGTCTATGGCTACACCTTC. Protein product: CASSPGQGVYGYTF.

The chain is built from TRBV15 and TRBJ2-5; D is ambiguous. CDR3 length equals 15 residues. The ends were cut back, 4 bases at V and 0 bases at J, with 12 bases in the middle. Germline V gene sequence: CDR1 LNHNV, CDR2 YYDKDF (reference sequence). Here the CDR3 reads CATSITPQYQETQYF. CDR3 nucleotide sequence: TGTGCCACCAGCATCACACCACAGTACCAAGAGACCCAGTACTTC. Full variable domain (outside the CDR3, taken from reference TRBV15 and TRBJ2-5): DAMVIQNPRYQVTQFGKPVTLSCSQTLNHNVMYWYQQKSSQAPKLLFHYYDKDFNNEADTPDNFQSRRPNTSFCFLDIRSPGLGDTAMYLCATSITPQYQETQYFGPGTRLLVL.

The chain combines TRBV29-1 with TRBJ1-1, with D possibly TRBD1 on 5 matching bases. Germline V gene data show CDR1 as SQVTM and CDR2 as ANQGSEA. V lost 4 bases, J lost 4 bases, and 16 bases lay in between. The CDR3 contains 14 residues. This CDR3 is CSVALRQGSTEAFF. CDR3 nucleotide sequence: TGCAGCGTTGCCTTACGGCAGGGAAGCACTGAAGCTTTCTTT. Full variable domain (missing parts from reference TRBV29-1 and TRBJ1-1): SAVISQKPSRDICQRGTSLTIQCQVDSQVTMMFWYRQQPGQSLTLIATANQGSEATYESGFVIDKFPISRPNLTFSTLTVSNMSPEDSSIYLCSVALRQGSTEAFFGQGTRLTVV.

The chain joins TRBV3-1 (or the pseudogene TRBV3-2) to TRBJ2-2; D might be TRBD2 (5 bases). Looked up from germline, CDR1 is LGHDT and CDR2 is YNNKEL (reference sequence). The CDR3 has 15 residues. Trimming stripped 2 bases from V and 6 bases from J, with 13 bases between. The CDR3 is CASSQLTTISGELFF. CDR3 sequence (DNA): TGTGCCAGCAGCCAATTGACTACGATCTCCGGGGAGCTGTTTTTT.

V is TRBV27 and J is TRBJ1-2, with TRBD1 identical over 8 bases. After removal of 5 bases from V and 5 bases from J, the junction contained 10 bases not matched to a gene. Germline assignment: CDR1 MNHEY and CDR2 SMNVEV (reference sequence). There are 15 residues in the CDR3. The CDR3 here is CASSPRLGTGYGYTF. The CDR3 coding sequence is TGTGCCAGCAGTCCCCGCCTTGGGACAGGATATGGCTACACCTTC.

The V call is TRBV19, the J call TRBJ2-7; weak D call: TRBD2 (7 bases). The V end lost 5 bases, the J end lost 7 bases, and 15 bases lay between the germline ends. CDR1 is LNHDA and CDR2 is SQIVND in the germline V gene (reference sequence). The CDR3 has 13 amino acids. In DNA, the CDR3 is TGTGCCAGTAGTGGCCGGGGGGCTCTTGAGCAGTACTTC. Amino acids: CASSGRGALEQYF.

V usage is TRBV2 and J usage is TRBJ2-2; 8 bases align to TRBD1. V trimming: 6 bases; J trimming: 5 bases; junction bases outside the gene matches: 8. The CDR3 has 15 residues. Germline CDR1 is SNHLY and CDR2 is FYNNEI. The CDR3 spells CASRGRGRRTGELFF. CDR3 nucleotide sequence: TGTGCCAGCAGGGGCAGGGGGCGTCGGACCGGGGAGCTGTTTTTT.

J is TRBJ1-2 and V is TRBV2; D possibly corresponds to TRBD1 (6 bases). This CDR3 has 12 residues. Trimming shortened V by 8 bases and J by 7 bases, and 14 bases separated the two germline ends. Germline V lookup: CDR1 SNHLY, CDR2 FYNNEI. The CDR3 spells CASGTGGGGYTF. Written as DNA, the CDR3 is TGTGCCAGCGGGACGGGGGGCGGTGGCTACACCTTC.

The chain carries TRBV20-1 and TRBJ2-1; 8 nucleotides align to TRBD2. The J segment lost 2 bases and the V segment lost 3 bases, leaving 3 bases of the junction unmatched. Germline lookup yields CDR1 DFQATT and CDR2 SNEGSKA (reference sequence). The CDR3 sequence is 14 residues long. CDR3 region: CSASQRGPYNEQFF. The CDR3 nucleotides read TGCAGTGCTAGTCAGCGGGGGCCCTACAATGAGCAGTTCTTC.

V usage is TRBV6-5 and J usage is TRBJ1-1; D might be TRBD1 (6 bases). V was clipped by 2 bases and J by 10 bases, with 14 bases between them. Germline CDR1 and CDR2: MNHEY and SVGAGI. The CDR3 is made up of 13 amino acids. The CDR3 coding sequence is TGTGCCAGCAGTTACGGGTCAGGGGTGGTAGCTTTCTTT. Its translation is CASSYGSGVVAFF.

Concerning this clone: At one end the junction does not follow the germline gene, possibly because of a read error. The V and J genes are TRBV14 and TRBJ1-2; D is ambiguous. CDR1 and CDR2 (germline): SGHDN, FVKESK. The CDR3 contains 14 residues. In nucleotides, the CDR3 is TGTGCCAGCAGCCACCTCCGGACTAATTATGGCTACACCTTC. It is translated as CASSHLRTNYGYTF.

CDR3 amino acids: CASSYSREETYEQYF. The CDR3 bases are TGTGCCAGCAGCTACTCCAGGGAGGAAACCTACGAGCAGTACTTC. The genes are TRBV7-8 and TRBJ2-7; tentatively, D is TRBD2 (6 bases). The ends were cut back, 4 bases at V and 2 bases at J, with 15 bases in the middle. This CDR3 spans 15 amino acids. The germline CDR1 and CDR2 sequences are SGHVS and FQNEAQ.

The CDR3 DNA is TGTGCCAGCAGCCTTGGACAGGGGATCATCTACGAGCAGTACTTC. This translates into CASSLGQGIIYEQYF. The genes are TRBV7-3 and TRBJ2-7; 9 bases fit TRBD1. CDR3 size: 15 residues. With V trimmed by 5 bases and J by 3 bases, 8 bases remained unmatched. CDR1 and CDR2 (germline): SGHTA, FQGTGA.

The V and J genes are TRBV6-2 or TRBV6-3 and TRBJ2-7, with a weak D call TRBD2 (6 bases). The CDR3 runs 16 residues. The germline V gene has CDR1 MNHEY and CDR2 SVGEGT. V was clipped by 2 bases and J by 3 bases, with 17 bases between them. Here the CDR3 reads CASSYRLGFGVYEQYF. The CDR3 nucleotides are TGTGCCAGCAGTTACCGACTAGGGTTTGGAGTCTACGAGCAGTACTTC.

This chain's CDR3 is CASSMGQGQSYSNQPQHF. The CDR3 DNA sequence: TGTGCCAGTAGTATGGGGCAGGGACAGTCCTATAGCAATCAGCCCCAGCATTTT. The chain carries TRBV19 and TRBJ1-5, with TRBD1 matching 7 bases. Germline lookup yields CDR1 LNHDA and CDR2 SQIVND (reference sequence). V trimming: 3 bases; J trimming: 0 bases; junction bases outside the gene matches: 11. This CDR3 contains 18 residues.

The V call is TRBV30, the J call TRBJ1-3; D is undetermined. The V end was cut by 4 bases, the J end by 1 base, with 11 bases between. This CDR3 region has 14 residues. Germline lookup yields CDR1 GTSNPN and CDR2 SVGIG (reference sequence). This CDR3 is CAWKRRGSGNTIYF. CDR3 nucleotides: TGTGCCTGGAAGAGGAGAGGATCTGGAAACACCATATATTTT.

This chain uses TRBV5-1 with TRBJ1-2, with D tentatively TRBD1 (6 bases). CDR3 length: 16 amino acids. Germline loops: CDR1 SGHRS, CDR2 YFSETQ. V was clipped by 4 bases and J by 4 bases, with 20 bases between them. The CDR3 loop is CASSGGDGLDIYGYTF. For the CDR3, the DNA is TGCGCCAGCAGCGGGGGCGACGGGCTCGACATCTATGGCTACACCTTC.

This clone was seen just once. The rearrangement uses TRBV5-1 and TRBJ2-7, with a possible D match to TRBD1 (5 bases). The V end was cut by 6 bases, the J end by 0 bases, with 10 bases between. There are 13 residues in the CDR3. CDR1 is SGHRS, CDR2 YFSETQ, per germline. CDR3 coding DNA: TGCGCCAGCAATGCAGGGTTCTCCTACGAGCAGTACTTC. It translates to CASNAGFSYEQYF. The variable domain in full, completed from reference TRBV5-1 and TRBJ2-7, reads KAGVTQTPRYLIKTRGQQVTLSCSPISGHRSVSWYQQTPGQGLQFLFEYFSETQRNKGNFPGRFSGRQFSNSRSEMNVSTLELGDSALYLCASNAGFSYEQYFGPGTRLTVT.

CDR3 sequence (DNA): TGTGCCAGCAGTTTACTTGGCACAGATACGCAGTATTTT. This encodes CASSLLGTDTQYF. The genes are TRBV27 and TRBJ2-3; D not certain. The CDR3 length is 13 residues. Germline V lookup: CDR1 MNHEY, CDR2 SMNVEV (reference sequence). V was cut by 2 bases and J by 1 base, with 4 bases left in between.

The CDR3, as DNA: TGCGCCAGCAGCTTGAGCTTTATTCGGGGATCGGACACTGAAGCTTTCTTT. This translates into CASSLSFIRGSDTEAFF. The V and J genes are TRBV5-1 and TRBJ1-1; D ambiguous. The CDR3 sequence is 17 residues long. V was trimmed by 1 base and J by 3 bases, leaving 19 bases between them. Germline V gene sequence: CDR1 SGHRS, CDR2 YFSETQ.

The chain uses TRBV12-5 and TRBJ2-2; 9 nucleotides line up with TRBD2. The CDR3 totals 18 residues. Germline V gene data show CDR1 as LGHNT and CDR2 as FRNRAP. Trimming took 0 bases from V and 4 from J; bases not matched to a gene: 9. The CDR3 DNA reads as TGTGCTAGTGGTTTGGTACGAGGCGGGGGGGCGAGCACCGGGGAGCTGTTTTTT. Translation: CASGLVRGGGASTGELFF. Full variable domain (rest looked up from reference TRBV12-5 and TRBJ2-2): DARVTQTPRHKVTEMGQEVTMRCQPILGHNTVFWYRQTMMQGLELLAYFRNRAPLDDSGMPKDRFSAEMPDATLATLKIQPSEPRDSAVYFCASGLVRGGGASTGELFFGEGSRLTVL.

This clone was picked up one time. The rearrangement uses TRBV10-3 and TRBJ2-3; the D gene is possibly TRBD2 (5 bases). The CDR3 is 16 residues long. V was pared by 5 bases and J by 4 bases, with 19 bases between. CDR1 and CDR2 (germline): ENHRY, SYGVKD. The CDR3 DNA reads TGTGCCATCAGTTGGGGATGGGGTCCCGGGGCAGATACGCAGTATTTT. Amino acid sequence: CAISWGWGPGADTQYF.

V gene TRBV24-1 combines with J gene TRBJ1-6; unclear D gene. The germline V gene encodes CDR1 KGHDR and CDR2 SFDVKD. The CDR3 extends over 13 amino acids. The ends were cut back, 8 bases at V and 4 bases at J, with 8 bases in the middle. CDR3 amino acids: CATTGIYNSPLHF. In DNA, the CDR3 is TGTGCCACCACAGGTATTTATAATTCACCCCTCCACTTT.

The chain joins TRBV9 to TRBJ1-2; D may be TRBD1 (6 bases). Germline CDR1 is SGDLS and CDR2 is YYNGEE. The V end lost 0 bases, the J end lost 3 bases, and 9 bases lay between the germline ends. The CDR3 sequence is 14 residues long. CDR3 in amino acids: CASSVASGDYGYTF. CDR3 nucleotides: TGTGCCAGCAGCGTAGCGTCAGGGGACTATGGCTACACCTTC.